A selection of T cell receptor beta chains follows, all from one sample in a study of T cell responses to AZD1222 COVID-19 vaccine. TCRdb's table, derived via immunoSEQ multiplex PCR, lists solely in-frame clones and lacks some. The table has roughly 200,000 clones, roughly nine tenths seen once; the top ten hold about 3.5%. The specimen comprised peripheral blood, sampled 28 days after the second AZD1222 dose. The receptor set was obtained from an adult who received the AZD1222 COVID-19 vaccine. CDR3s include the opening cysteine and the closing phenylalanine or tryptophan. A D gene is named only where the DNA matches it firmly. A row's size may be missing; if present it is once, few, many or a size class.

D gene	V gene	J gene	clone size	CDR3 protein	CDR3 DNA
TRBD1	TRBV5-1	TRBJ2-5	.	CASSITGQPIQETQYF	TGCGCCAGCAGCATAACGGGACAGCCGATCCAAGAGACCCAGTACTTC
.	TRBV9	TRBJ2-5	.	CASSVGQVVETQYF	TGTGCCAGCAGCGTAGGACAGGTCGTAGAGACCCAGTACTTC
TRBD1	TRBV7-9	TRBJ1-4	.	CASSLGQGFEKLFF	TGTGCCAGCAGCCTTGGACAGGGTTTTGAAAAACTGTTTTTT
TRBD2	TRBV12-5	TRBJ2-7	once	CASGLVVGSGSYEQYF	TGTGCTAGTGGTTTGGTAGTTGGTAGCGGGTCCTACGAGCAGTACTTC
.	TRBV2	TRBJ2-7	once	CASKRDTLYEQYF	TGTGCCAGCAAAAGGGACACTCTTTACGAGCAGTACTTC
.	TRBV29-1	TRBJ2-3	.	CSVEAAETVTDTQYF	TGCAGCGTTGAGGCAGCAGAGACGGTCACAGATACGCAGTATTTT
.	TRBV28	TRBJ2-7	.	CASSRGGSPTYEQYF	TGTGCCAGCAGCCGGGGAGGAAGCCCCACCTACGAGCAGTACTTC
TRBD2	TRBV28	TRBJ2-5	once	CATFSGKETQYF	TGTGCCACTTTTAGCGGGAAAGAGACCCAGTACTTC
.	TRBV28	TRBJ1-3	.	CASSLDWTSGNTIYF	TGTGCCAGCAGTTTAGATTGGACCTCTGGAAACACCATATATTTT
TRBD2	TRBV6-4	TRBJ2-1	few	CASSETSGTYNEQFF	TGTGCCAGCAGTGAGACTAGCGGGACCTACAATGAGCAGTTCTTC
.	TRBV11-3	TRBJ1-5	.	CASSLEIRNQPQHF	TGTGCCAGCAGCTTAGAAATTAGGAATCAGCCCCAGCATTTT
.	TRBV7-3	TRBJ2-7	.	CASSLTWRTEQYF	TGTGCCAGCAGCTTAACGTGGCGCACCGAGCAGTACTTC
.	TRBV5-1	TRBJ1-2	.	CASSPGPEEGYGYTF	TGCGCCAGCAGTCCGGGGCCCGAGGAGGGTTATGGCTACACCTTC
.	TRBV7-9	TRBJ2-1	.	CASSLPDDNEQFF	TGTGCCAGCAGCTTACCCGATGACAATGAGCAGTTCTTC
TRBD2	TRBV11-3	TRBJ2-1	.	CASRLGETSGRSGEQFF	TGTGCCAGCAGGCTAGGCGAGACTAGCGGGCGATCGGGTGAGCAGTTCTTC
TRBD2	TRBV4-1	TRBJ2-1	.	CASSQESGREASYNEQFF	TGCGCCAGCAGCCAAGAGTCTGGGCGGGAGGCCTCCTACAATGAGCAGTTCTTC
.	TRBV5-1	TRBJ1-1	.	CASSFLVSGGTEAFF	TGCGCCAGCAGCTTTTTGGTAAGTGGTGGCACTGAAGCTTTCTTT
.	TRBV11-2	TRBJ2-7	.	CASSLGSSPEQYF	TGTGCCAGCAGCTTAGGTTCTAGTCCCGAGCAGTACTTC
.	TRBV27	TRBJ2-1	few	CASSRPGTMSSYNEQFF	TGTGCCAGCAGCCGCCCGGGCACCATGAGCTCCTACAATGAGCAGTTCTTC
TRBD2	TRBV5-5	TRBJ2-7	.	CASSLFTSGSRNEQYF	TGTGCCAGCAGCTTGTTCACTAGCGGGAGTAGGAACGAGCAGTACTTC
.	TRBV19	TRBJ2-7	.	CASSINWVGQRHEQYF	TGTGCCAGTAGTATAAATTGGGTTGGCCAAAGGCACGAGCAGTACTTC
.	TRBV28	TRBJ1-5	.	CASSFFRGVNQPQHF	TGTGCCAGCAGTTTCTTTCGTGGCGTCAATCAGCCCCAGCATTTT
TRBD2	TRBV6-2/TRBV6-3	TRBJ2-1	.	CASSRTSGGLYNEQFF	TGTGCCAGCAGTCGAACTAGCGGGGGACTCTACAATGAGCAGTTCTTC
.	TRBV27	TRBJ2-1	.	CASSRPSGLYNEQFF	TGTGCCAGCAGTCGCCCCAGCGGGCTCTACAATGAGCAGTTCTTC
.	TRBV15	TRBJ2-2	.	CATSPVVGALGGELFF	TGTGCCACCAGCCCCGTCGTCGGGGCCTTGGGCGGGGAGCTGTTTTTT
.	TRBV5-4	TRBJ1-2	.	CASSLLVNYGYTF	TGTGCCAGCAGCTTGTTGGTTAACTATGGCTACACCTTC
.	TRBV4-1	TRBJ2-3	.	CASSLRLGGGIADTQYF	TGCGCCAGCAGCCTACGGCTGGGCGGCGGGATTGCAGATACGCAGTATTTT
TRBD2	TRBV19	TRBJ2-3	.	CASSIEPSGGTDTQYF	TGTGCCAGTAGTATAGAGCCTAGCGGAGGCACAGATACGCAGTATTTT
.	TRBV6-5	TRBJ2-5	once	CASSQNPGARETQYF	TGTGCCAGCAGCCAAAATCCGGGGGCGCGTGAGACCCAGTACTTC
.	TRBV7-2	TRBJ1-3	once	CASSLEVFGNTIYF	TGTGCCAGCAGCTTAGAGGTTTTCGGAAACACCATATATTTT
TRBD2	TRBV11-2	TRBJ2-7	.	CASSPGGGSTYSYEQYF	TGTGCCAGCAGCCCCGGGGGGGGATCAACTTACTCCTACGAGCAGTACTTC
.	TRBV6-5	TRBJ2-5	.	CASIRGETQYF	TGTGCCAGCATCCGGGGAGAGACCCAGTACTTC
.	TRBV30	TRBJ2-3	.	CAWSQGLGDTDTQYF	TGTGCCTGGAGTCAAGGGTTGGGAGACACAGATACGCAGTATTTT
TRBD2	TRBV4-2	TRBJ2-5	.	CASSPLGAGGAQETQYF	TGTGCCAGCAGCCCCTTGGGAGCGGGAGGGGCCCAAGAGACCCAGTACTTC
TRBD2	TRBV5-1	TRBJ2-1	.	CASSLRASGNYNEQFF	TGCGCCAGCAGCTTGCGGGCTAGCGGGAACTACAATGAGCAGTTCTTC
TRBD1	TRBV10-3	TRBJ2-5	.	CAIREDRAGQTQYF	TGTGCCATCAGGGAGGACAGGGCAGGGCAGACCCAGTACTTC
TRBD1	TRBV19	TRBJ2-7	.	CASSKGQGSASYEQYF	TGTGCCAGTAGTAAGGGACAGGGATCGGCCTCCTACGAGCAGTACTTC
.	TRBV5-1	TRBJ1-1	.	CASSLAGFATEAFF	TGCGCCAGCAGCTTGGCAGGGTTCGCCACTGAAGCTTTCTTT
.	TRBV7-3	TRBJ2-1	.	CASSLGPSAYNEQFF	TGTGCCAGCAGCTTGGGGCCTAGTGCGTACAATGAGCAGTTCTTC
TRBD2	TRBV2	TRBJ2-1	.	CASSGLAGGHLF	TGTGCCAGCAGTGGGCTAGCGGGAGGGCATCTCTTC
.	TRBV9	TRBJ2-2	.	CASSVARAGTNTGELFF	TGTGCCAGCAGCGTAGCGAGGGCAGGGACGAACACCGGGGAGCTGTTTTTT
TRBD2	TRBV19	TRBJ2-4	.	CASSLAVYAKNIQYF	TGTGCCAGTAGTCTAGCGGTATATGCCAAAAACATTCAGTACTTC
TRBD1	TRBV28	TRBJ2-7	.	CASSLLGQGGEQYF	TGTGCCAGCAGTTTGCTTGGACAGGGTGGCGAGCAGTACTTC
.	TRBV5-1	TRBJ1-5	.	CASSLEGGSNQPQHF	TGCGCCAGCAGCTTGGAGGGCGGGAGCAATCAGCCCCAGCATTTT
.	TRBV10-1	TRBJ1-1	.	CASSESRAGNTEAFF	TGCGCCAGCAGTGAGTCAAGGGCTGGGAACACTGAAGCTTTCTTT
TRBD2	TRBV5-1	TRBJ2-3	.	CASSVGTSGTDTQYF	TGCGCCAGCAGCGTCGGGACTAGCGGCACAGATACGCAGTATTTT
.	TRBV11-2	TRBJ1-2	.	CASSTDNYGYTF	TGTGCCAGCAGCACCGACAACTATGGCTACACCTTC
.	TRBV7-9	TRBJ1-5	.	CASSLEAQPQHF	TGTGCCAGCAGCTTAGAGGCTCAGCCCCAGCATTTT
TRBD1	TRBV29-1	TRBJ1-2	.	CSVEERDRGNYTF	TGCAGCGTTGAGGAACGGGACAGGGGAAACTACACCTTC
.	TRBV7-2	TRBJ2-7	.	CASSFGGPHYEQYF	TGTGCCAGCAGCTTCGGGGGGCCCCACTACGAGCAGTACTTC
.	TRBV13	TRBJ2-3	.	CASSPLSTAQTAADTQYF	TGTGCCAGCAGCCCCCTCTCTACCGCCCAGACAGCGGCAGATACGCAGTATTTT
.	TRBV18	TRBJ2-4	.	CASSPPQAAKNIQYF	TGTGCCAGCTCACCACCGCAGGCAGCCAAAAACATTCAGTACTTC
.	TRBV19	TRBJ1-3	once	CASSINREGNTIYF	TGTGCCAGTAGTATTAACAGGGAAGGAAACACCATATATTTT
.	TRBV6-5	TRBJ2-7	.	CASSYSWDRSYEQYF	TGTGCCAGCAGTTACTCGTGGGATCGGTCCTACGAGCAGTACTTC
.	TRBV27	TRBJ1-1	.	CASSLSPNTEAFF	TGTGCCAGCAGTTTATCCCCGAACACTGAAGCTTTCTTT
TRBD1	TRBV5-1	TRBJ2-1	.	CASSLRQGGYEQFF	TGCGCCAGCAGCTTAAGACAGGGGGGGTATGAGCAGTTCTTC
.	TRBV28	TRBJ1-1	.	CASSSLREPTAFF	TGTGCCAGCAGTTCCCTCAGGGAGCCGACGGCTTTCTTT
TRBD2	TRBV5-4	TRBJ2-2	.	CASSGGLAGGRNTGELFF	TGTGCCAGCAGCGGGGGACTAGCGGGAGGCCGAAACACCGGGGAGCTGTTTTTT
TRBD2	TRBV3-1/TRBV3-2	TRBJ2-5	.	CASSQDWREEETQYF	TGTGCCAGCAGCCAAGATTGGCGGGAGGAAGAGACCCAGTACTTC